Presented here are 4 T cell receptor beta chains from one specimen sequenced in a study of cytomegalovirus exposure and HLA in healthy donors. The table came from immunoSEQ multiplex PCR; TCRdb's copy has only in-frame clones and leaves some out. The table shows 150,000 or so clones, with 86% occurring only once. The sample was PBMCs. These receptors were obtained from a human donor in good health.

The V and J genes are TRBV5-1 and TRBJ2-2; possibly TRBD1 for D (6 bases). The CDR3 totals 14 residues. Trimming took off 0 bases at V and 5 bases at J, with 8 bases between the two ends. Germline CDR1 is SGHRS and CDR2 is YFSETQ. The CDR3: CASSLGGPTGELFF. The CDR3 nucleotides are TGCGCCAGCAGCTTGGGGGGGCCGACCGGGGAGCTGTTTTTT.

CDR3 bases: TGTGCCAGCAGCCCCCGGGGGGGACAGTGGGGTCAGCCCCAGCATTTT. Translated, it gives CASSPRGGQWGQPQHF. The chain couples TRBV7-4 to TRBJ1-5; 7 positions match TRBD1. After removal of 5 bases from V and 6 bases from J, the junction contained 13 bases not matched to a gene. The CDR3 loop spans 16 amino acids. Per germline, CDR1 SGHVT and CDR2 SQSDAQ.

The chain joins TRBV18 to TRBJ2-1; 9 positions match TRBD2. The CDR3 has 15 residues. V dropped 1 base and J dropped 8; count of bases not matched to a gene: 6. The V gene's germline CDR1 is KGHSH and CDR2 LQKENI. CDR3 protein: CASSPRGGARDEQFF. The CDR3 coding sequence is TGTGCCAGCTCACCACGCGGGGGGGCCAGGGATGAGCAGTTCTTC.

The chain joins TRBV11-2 to TRBJ1-5; no firm D call. The CDR3 contains 15 residues. CDR1 is SGHAT and CDR2 is FQNNGV in the germline V gene. V was trimmed by 1 base and J by 1 base, leaving 8 bases between them. The CDR3 DNA sequence: TGTGCCAGCAGCTTAGGAATACTGAGCAATCAGCCCCAGCATTTT. Protein product: CASSLGILSNQPQHF. The complete variable domain, with remaining parts taken from reference TRBV11-2 and TRBJ1-5, reads EAGVAQSPRYKIIEKRQSVAFWCNPISGHATLYWYQQILGQGPKLLIQFQNNGVVDDSQLPKDRFSAERLKGVDSTLKIQPAKLEDSAVYLCASSLGILSNQPQHFGDGTRLSIL.